The 10 T cell receptor beta chains below were found in one sample sequenced in a study of CD8+CD57+ T cells in acquired aplastic anemia. According to the study, genomic DNA was the template for TCR beta VDJ and CDR3 profiling. TCRdb ran MiXCR on the reads and lists one entry per CDR3 protein. Among around 140,000 distinct CDR3 sequences listed, roughly two fifths were seen once. Sequencing input: sorted CD4+, CD8+, or CD8+CD57+ T cells (not recorded which) from PBMCs. Receptors were obtained from a human donor in good health, serving as a control.

This clonotype was counted a few times. An end of the junction differs from the germline gene, which may be a read error. V gene TRBV7-7 combines with J gene TRBJ2-1; D call uncertain. CDR3 length: 14 residues. The V gene's germline CDR1 is SSHAT and CDR2 FNYEAQ (reference sequence). CDR3: CASSFGSGYNEQFF. In DNA form, the CDR3 reads TGTGCTAGCAGCTTCGGGTCGGGCTACAATGAGCAGTTCTTC.

The chain recombines TRBV19 with TRBJ2-5, with no clear D. V lost 2 bases, J lost 1 base, and 5 bases lay in between. The CDR3 runs 13 residues. Germline CDR1 and CDR2: LNHDA and SQIVND (reference sequence). CDR3 bases: TGTGCCAGTAGTATACAGATCCAAGAGACCCAGTACTTC. This sequence encodes CASSIQIQETQYF.

This clonotype was recorded at least ten times. The chain uses TRBV2 and TRBJ2-3, with 8 bases identical to TRBD2. The length of the CDR3 is 15 residues. Germline CDR1 is SNHLY and CDR2 is FYNNEI. V shed 5 bases and J 4 bases; nucleotides not matched to a gene: 8. The CDR3 DNA is TGTGCCAGCAGTCCTTCTGGACTAGCCGCAGATACGCAGTATTTT. This translates into CASSPSGLAADTQYF.

This clonotype was detected a few times. Here the CDR3 reads CASRTQGRFGEKLFF. As DNA, the CDR3 is TGTGCCAGTCGCACACAGGGCAGATTTGGTGAAAAACTGTTTTTT. The rearrangement uses TRBV27 and TRBJ1-4; possibly TRBD1 for D (6 bases). The V end lost 9 bases, the J end lost 7 bases, and 21 bases lay between the germline ends. This CDR3 comprises 15 residues. The V gene's germline CDR1 is MNHEY and CDR2 SMNVEV (reference sequence).

This clonotype turned up a few times. CDR3 nucleotides: TGTGCCAGCAGTGAAGAGGATGAGCAGTTCTTC. It encodes CASSEEDEQFF. The chain couples TRBV2 to TRBJ2-7, with unresolved D. With the DNA end fitting TRBJ2-1 better, the J assignment may be wrong. Germline assignment: CDR1 SNHLY and CDR2 FYNNEI. CDR3 length equals 11 residues.

Only one count was recorded for this clonotype. The chain has TRBV29-1 and TRBJ2-5; D is possibly TRBD1 (5 bases). V lost 4 bases and J 4 bases, leaving 16 bases between the germline ends. CDR3 length: 14 amino acids. Germline V lookup: CDR1 SQVTM, CDR2 ANQGSEA. CDR3 DNA: TGCAGCGTTGTGGGCAGGGTAACGGGAGAGACCCAGTACTTC. It codes for CSVVGRVTGETQYF. Full variable domain (outside the CDR3, taken from reference TRBV29-1 and TRBJ2-5): SAVISQKPSRDICQRGTSLTIQCQVDSQVTMMFWYRQQPGQSLTLIATANQGSEATYESGFVIDKFPISRPNLTFSTLTVSNMSPEDSSIYLCSVVGRVTGETQYFGPGTRLLVL.

This chain links TRBV27 with TRBJ2-3; D is possibly TRBD2 (6 bases). V lost 0 bases, J lost 3 bases, and 13 bases lay in between. The germline CDR1 and CDR2 sequences are MNHEY and SMNVEV (reference sequence). CDR3 length: 16 amino acids. This chain's CDR3 is CASSLSPGVKTDTQYF. The DNA for the CDR3 is TGTGCCAGCAGTTTATCCCCGGGAGTGAAGACAGATACGCAGTATTTT.

This clonotype occurred many times. V and J are TRBV20-1 and TRBJ1-5, with TRBD1 matching 7 bases. After removal of 2 bases from V and 5 bases from J, the junction contained 6 bases not matched to a gene. The V gene's germline CDR1 is DFQATT and CDR2 SNEGSKA (reference sequence). This CDR3 contains 14 residues. The CDR3 sequence: CSARNDRAHQPQHF. The CDR3, as DNA: TGCAGTGCTAGAAACGACAGGGCCCATCAGCCCCAGCATTTT.

In this sample, this clonotype turned up many times. The rearrangement joins TRBV20-1 to TRBJ2-7, with 9 bases matching TRBD2. Trimming removed 5 bases from V and 7 bases from J; junction bases left unmatched: 18. CDR1 is DFQATT and CDR2 is SNEGSKA in the germline V gene (reference sequence). The CDR3 covers 16 residues. The CDR3 DNA sequence: TGCAGTGCTGACCGGGTGCTAGCGGGATTAAGTGGGGAGCAGTACTTC. Translation gives CSADRVLAGLSGEQYF.

Worth noting for this clonotype: This may stem from a read error, because a much larger clone lies one nucleotide away. The conserved closing phenylalanine or tryptophan is absent in this CDR3, likely reflecting a read error. The chain joins TRBV5-1 to TRBJ2-7, with a weak D call TRBD1 (6 bases). Germline values: CDR1 SGHRS, CDR2 YFSETQ. The V end lost 4 bases, the J end lost 4 bases, and 12 bases lay between the germline ends. This CDR3 contains 13 residues. The chain's CDR3 is CASSVGQMYEQYL. The DNA of the CDR3 is TGCGCCAGCAGCGTTGGACAGATGTACGAGCAGTACCTC.